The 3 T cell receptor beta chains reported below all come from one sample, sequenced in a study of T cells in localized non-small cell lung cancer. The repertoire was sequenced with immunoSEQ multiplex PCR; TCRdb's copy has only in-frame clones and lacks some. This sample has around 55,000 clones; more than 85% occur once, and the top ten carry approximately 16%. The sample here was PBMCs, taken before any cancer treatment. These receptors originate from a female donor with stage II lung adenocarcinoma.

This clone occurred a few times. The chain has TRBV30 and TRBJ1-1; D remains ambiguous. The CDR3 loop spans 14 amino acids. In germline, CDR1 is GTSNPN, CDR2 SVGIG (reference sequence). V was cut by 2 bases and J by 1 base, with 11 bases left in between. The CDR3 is CAWSSLVPNTEAFF. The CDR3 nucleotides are TGTGCCTGGAGTAGTCTCGTCCCGAACACTGAAGCTTTCTTT.

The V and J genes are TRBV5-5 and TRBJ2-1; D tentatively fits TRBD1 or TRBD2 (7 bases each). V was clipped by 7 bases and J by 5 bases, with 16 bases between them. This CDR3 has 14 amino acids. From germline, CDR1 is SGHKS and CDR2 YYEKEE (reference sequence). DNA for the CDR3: TGTGCCAGCTCCCAGGGGGGGGGACACAATGAGCAGTTCTTC. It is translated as CASSQGGGHNEQFF.

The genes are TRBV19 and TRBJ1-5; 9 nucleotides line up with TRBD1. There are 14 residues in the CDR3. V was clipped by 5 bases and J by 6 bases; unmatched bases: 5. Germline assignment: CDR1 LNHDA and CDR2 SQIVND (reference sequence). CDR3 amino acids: CASSEGTGFQPQHF. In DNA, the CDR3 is TGTGCCAGTAGTGAGGGGACAGGGTTTCAGCCCCAGCATTTT.